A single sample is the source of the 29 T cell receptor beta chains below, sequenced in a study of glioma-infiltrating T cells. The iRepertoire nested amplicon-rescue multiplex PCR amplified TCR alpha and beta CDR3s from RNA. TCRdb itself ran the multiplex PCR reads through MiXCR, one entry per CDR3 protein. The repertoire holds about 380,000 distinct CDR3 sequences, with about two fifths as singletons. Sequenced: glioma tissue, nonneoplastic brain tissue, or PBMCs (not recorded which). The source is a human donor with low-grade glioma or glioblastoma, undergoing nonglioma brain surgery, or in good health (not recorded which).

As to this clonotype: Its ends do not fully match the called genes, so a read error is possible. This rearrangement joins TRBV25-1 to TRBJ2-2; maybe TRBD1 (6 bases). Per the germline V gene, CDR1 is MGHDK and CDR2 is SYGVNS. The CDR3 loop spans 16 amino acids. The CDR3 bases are TGTGTCAGCAGTGATCCCTCCGGGACATTTCACGGGGAGCTGTTTTTT. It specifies CVSSDPSGTFHGELFF.

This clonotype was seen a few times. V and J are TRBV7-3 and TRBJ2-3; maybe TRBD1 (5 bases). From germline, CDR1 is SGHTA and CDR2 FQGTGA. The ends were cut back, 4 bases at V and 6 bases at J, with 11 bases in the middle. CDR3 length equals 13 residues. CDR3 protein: CASSSDWGDTQYF. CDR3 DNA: TGTGCCAGCAGCTCCGACTGGGGCGATACGCAGTATTTT.

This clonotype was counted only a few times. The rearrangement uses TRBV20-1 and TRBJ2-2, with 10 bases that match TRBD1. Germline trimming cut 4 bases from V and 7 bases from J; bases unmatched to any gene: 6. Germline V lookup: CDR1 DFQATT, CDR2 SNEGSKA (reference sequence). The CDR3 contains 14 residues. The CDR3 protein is CSATRDRGVGELFF. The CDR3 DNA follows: TGCAGTGCTACCCGGGACAGGGGAGTCGGGGAGCTGTTTTTT.

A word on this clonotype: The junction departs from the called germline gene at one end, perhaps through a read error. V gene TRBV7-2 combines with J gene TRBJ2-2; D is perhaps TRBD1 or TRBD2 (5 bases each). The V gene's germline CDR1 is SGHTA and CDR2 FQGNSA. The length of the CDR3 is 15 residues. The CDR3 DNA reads TGTGCCAGCACCTTAGAACGGGACAACACCGGGGAGCTGTTTTTT. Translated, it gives CASTLERDNTGELFF.

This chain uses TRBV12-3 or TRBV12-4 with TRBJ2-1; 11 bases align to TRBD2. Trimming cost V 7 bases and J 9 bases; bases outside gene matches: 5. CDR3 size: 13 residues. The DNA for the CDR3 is TGTGCCAGCATCGGGACTAGCGGAGGTGAGCAGTTCTTC. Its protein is CASIGTSGGEQFF.

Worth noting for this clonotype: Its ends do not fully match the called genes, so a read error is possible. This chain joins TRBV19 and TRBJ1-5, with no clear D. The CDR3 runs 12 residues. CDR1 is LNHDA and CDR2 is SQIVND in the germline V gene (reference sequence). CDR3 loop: CASSPRNQPKHF. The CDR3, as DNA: TGTGCCAGTAGTCCCCGTAATCAGCCCAAGCATTTT.

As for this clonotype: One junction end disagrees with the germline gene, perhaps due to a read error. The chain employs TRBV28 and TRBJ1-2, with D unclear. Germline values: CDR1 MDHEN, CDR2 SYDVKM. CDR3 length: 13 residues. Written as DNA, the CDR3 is TGTGCCATCAGTTTCGGCCAGAACTATGGCTACACCTTC. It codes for CAISFGQNYGYTF.

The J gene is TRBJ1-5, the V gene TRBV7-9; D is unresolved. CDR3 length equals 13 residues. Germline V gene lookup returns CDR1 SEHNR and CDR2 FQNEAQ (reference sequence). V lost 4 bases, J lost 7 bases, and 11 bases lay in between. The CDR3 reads CASSSGGRQPQHF. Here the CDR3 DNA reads TGTGCCAGCAGCTCGGGAGGAAGGCAGCCCCAGCATTTT.

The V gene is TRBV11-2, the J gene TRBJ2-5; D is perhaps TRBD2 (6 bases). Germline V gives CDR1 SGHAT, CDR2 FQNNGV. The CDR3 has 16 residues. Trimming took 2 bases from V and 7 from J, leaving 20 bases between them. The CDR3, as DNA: TGTGCCAGCAGCTTAATATCCCCCTTAGCGGAAGTGACCCAGTACTTC. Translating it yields CASSLISPLAEVTQYF.

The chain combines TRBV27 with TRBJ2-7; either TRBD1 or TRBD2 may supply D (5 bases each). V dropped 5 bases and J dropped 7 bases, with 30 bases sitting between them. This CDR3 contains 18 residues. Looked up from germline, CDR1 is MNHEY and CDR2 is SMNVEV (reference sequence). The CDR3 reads CASSPTSPLGTGYNEQYF. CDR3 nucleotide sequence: TGTGCCAGCAGTCCCACCTCCCCACTCGGGACGGGTTACAATGAGCAGTACTTC.

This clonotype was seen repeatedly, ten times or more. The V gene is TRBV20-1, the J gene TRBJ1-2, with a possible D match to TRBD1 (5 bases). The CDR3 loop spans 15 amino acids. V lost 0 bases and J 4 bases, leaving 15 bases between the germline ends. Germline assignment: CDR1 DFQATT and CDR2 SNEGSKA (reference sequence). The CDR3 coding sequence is TGCAGTGCTAGAGATTACGGGGACCCGATCTATGGCTACACCTTC. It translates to CSARDYGDPIYGYTF.

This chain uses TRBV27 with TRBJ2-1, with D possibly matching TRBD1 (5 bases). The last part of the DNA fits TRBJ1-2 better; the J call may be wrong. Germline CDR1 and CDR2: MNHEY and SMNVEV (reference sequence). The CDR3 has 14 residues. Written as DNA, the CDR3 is TGTGCCAGCAGACCCTGGGGGTCCTTCTATGGCTACACCTTC. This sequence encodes CASRPWGSFYGYTF.

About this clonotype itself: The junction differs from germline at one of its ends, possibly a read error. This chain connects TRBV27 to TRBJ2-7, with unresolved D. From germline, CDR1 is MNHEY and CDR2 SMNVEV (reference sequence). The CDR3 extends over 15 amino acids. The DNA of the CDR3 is TGTGCCGGCAGTTTACGTGGAAGTACCACCTACGAGCAGTACTTC. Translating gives CAGSLRGSTTYEQYF.

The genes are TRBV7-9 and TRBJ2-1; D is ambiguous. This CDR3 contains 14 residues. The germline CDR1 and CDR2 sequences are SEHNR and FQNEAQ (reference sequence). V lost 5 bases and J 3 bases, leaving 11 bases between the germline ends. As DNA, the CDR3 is TGTGCCAGCAGCGGTAAAAGTGGCTACAATGAGCAGTTCTTC. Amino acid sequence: CASSGKSGYNEQFF.

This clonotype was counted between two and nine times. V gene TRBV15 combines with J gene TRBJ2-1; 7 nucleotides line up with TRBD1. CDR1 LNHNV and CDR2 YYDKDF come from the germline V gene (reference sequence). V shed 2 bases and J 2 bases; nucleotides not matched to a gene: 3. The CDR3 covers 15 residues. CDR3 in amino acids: CATSRSRGTYNEQFF. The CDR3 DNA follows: TGTGCCACCAGCAGATCCAGGGGGACCTACAATGAGCAGTTCTTC.

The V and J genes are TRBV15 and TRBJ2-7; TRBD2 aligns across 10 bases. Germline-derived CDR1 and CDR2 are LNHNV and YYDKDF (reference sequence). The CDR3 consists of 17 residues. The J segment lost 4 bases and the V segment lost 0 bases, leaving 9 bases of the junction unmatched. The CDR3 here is CATSRDLAGANPYEQYF. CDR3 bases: TGTGCCACCAGCAGAGACCTAGCGGGAGCCAACCCTTACGAGCAGTACTTC.

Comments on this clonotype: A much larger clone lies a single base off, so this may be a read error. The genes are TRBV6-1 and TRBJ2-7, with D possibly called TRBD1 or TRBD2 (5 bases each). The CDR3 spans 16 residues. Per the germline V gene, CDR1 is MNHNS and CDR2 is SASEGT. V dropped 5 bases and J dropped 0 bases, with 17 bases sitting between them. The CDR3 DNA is TGTGCCAGCAGTAAAACTACGGGACCATACTCCTACGAGCAGTACTTC. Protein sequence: CASSKTTGPYSYEQYF.

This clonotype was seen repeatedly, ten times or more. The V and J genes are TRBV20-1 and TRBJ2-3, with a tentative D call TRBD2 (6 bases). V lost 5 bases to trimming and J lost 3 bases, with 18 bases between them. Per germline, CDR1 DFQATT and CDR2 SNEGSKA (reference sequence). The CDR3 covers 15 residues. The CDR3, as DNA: TGCAGTGCTCCAAAGCCCGGGAGAGCTACAGATACGCAGTATTTT. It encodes CSAPKPGRATDTQYF.

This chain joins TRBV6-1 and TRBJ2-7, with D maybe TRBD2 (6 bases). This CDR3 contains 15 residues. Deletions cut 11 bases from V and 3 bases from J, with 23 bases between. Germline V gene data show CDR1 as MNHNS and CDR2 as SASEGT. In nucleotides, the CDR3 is TGTGCCGGCATACCTACTCCCTGGACTAACTACGAGCAGTACTTC. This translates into CAGIPTPWTNYEQYF.

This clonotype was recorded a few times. In nucleotides, the CDR3 is TGTGCCAGCAGCCAAGACTACCGCACAGATACGCAGTATTTT. Its translation: CASSQDYRTDTQYF. The chain combines TRBV4-2 with TRBJ2-3, with D hard to call. Deletions cut 0 bases from V and 1 base from J, with 5 bases between. The germline V gene has CDR1 LGHNA and CDR2 YNFKEQ. CDR3 length equals 14 residues.

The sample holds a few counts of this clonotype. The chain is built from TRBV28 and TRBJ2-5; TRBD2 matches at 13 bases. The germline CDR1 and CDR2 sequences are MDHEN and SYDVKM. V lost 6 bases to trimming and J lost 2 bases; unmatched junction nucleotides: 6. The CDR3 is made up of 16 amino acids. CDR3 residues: CASRSGLAGEQETQYF. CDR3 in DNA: TGTGCCAGCAGGTCAGGACTAGCGGGAGAGCAAGAGACCCAGTACTTC.

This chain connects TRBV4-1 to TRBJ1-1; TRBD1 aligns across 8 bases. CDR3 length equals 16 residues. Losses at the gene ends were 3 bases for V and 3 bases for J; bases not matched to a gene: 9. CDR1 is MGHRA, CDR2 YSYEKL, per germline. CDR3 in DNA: TGCGCCAGCAGCCAGGGGGTGACAGGGGCATACACTGAAGCTTTCTTT. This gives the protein CASSQGVTGAYTEAFF.

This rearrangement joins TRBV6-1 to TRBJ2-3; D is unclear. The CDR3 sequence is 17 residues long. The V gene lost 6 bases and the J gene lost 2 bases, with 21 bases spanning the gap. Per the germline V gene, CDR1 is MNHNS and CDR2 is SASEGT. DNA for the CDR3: TGTGCCAGCAGACGTAACAGCCTTCCTGCGAACACAGATACGCAGTATTTT. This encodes CASRRNSLPANTDTQYF.

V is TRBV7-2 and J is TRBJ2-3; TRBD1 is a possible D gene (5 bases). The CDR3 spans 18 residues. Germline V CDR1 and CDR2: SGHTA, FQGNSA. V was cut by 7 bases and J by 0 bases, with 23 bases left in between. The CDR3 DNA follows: TGTGCCAGCAACGGTGAGACAGTCGATTACTATAGCACAGATACGCAGTATTTT. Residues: CASNGETVDYYSTDTQYF. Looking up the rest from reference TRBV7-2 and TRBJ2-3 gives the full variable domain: GAGVSQSPSNKVTEKGKDVELRCDPISGHTALYWYRQSLGQGLEFLIYFQGNSAPDKSGLPSDRFSAERTGGSVSTLTIQRTQQEDSAVYLCASNGETVDYYSTDTQYFGPGTRLTVL.

As DNA, the CDR3 is TGTGCCAGCAGCCAAGTTCATAGACAGAGTAACTATGGCTACACCTTC. Protein: CASSQVHRQSNYGYTF. The chain employs TRBV3-1 and TRBJ1-2, with D possibly matching TRBD1 (5 bases). CDR3 length: 16 residues. V was pared by 1 base and J by 1 base, with 13 bases between. Germline V gives CDR1 LGHDT, CDR2 YNNKEL (reference sequence). Supplemented by reference TRBV3-1 and TRBJ1-2, the full variable domain reads DTAVSQTPKYLVTQMGNDKSIKCEQNLGHDTMYWYKQDSKKFLKIMFSYNNKELIINETVPNRFSPKSPDKAHLNLHINSLELGDSAVYFCASSQVHRQSNYGYTFGSGTRLTVV.

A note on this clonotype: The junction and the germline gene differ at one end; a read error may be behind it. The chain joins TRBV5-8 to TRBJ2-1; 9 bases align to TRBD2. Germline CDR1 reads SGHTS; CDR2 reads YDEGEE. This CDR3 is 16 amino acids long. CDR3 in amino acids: CTSSQDTAGGPGEQFF. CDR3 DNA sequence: TGCACCAGCAGCCAAGATACGGCGGGAGGGCCGGGTGAGCAGTTCTTC.

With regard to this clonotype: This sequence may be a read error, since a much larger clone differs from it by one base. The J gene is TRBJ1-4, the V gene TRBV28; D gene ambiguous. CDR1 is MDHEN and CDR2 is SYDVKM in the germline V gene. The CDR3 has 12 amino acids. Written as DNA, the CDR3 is TGTGCCGGCAGTTTAACGTTCGGAAAACTGTTTTTT. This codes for CAGSLTFGKLFF.

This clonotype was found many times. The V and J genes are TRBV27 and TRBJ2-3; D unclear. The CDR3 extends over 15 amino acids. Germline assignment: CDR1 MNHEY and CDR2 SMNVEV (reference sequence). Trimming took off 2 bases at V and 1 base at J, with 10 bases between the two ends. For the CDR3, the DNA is TGTGCCAGCAGTTTACTGGACGGAGGCACAGATACGCAGTATTTT. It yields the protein CASSLLDGGTDTQYF.

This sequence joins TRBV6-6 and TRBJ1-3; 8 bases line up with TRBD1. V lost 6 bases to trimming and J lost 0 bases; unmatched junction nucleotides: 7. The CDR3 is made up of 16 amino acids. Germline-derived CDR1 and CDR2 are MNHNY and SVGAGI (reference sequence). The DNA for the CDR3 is TGTGCCAGCAGATACAGGGGGTTCGTCTCTGGAAACACCATATATTTT. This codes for CASRYRGFVSGNTIYF.